These 25 T cell receptor beta chains came from one sample sequenced in a study of blood T cells in healthy people across ages (dated by TCRdb to between 2014 and 2017). The method was 5' RACE. Sequencing used an Illumina HiSeq 2500. A second PCR of roughly 7 to 11 cycles was performed with a sample-barcoded 5' primer and a J-beta primer mix. In-frame beta chains were kept once TCRdb had trimmed the public reads at Q25 with fastp and called clones with MiXCR. Rows are unified per CDR3 protein, each entry keeping the most common DNA and genes. The sample has about 1.4 million distinct CDR3 sequences on record, approximately 59% of them singletons. The ten most abundant clones make up about 6.3% of the sample. Sequences were obtained from blood. Source of these receptors: a man between 18 and 35 years old in good health.

This clonotype was recorded a few times. The genes are TRBV13 and TRBJ2-5; 8 bases line up with TRBD2. Germline loops: CDR1 PRHDT, CDR2 FYEKMQ (reference sequence). The V and J ends lost 5 bases and 11 bases, in that order; junction bases with no gene match: 16. The CDR3 loop spans 15 amino acids. CDR3 residues: CASSLDGSGSREQYF. CDR3 in DNA: TGTGCCAGCAGCCTCGATGGGAGCGGGAGTCGTGAGCAGTACTTC.

The chain is built from TRBV2 and TRBJ2-2; 8 bases line up with TRBD1. V shed 1 base, J shed 1 base, and the junction held 8 bases outside the gene matches. This CDR3 has 18 residues. Germline CDR1 reads SNHLY; CDR2 reads FYNNEI. The chain's CDR3 is CASSEGSQTGVNTGELFF. The CDR3 DNA reads TGTGCCAGCAGTGAAGGTTCCCAGACAGGGGTGAACACCGGGGAGCTGTTTTTT.

On this clonotype itself: The junction differs from germline at one of its ends, possibly a read error. In nucleotides, the CDR3 is TGTGCCAACAGCATCAGACTAGCGGGAGAAGACGAGCAGTACTTC. It translates to CANSIRLAGEDEQYF. The rearrangement uses TRBV7-2 and TRBJ2-7; TRBD2 agrees at 12 bases. Germline CDR1 reads SGHTA; CDR2 reads FQGNSA. This CDR3 is built from 15 residues.

The J gene is TRBJ1-5, the V gene TRBV20-1; unclear D gene. This CDR3 contains 13 residues. Trimming took off 2 bases at V and 0 bases at J, with 5 bases between the two ends. CDR1 is DFQATT and CDR2 is SNEGSKA in the germline V gene (reference sequence). CDR3 sequence (DNA): TGCAGTGCTAGAACCAGTAGCAATCAGCCCCAGCATTTT. Protein: CSARTSSNQPQHF.

This clonotype was picked up a small number of times. The V call is TRBV27, the J call TRBJ2-1; 8 nucleotides align to TRBD2. This CDR3 has 13 amino acids. Germline V gene sequence: CDR1 MNHEY, CDR2 SMNVEV (reference sequence). With 5 bases clipped from V and 9 bases from J, the junction kept 6 bases outside the gene matches. This CDR3 reads CASSPGLVGEQFF. CDR3 sequence (DNA): TGTGCCAGCAGTCCGGGACTAGTGGGTGAGCAGTTCTTC.

The chain uses TRBV4-1 and TRBJ2-1, with D possibly being TRBD2 (6 bases). Trimming took off 0 bases at V and 13 bases at J, with 19 bases between the two ends. The CDR3 totals 15 residues. Germline CDR1 and CDR2: MGHRA and YSYEKL. CDR3 coding DNA: TGCGCCAGCAGCCAAGACAATCAACCGGGAGAGACCCAGTTCTTC. This translates into CASSQDNQPGETQFF.

This sequence joins TRBV3-1 and TRBJ2-1; TRBD2 agrees at 8 bases. The germline CDR1 and CDR2 sequences are LGHDT and YNNKEL (reference sequence). The CDR3 is 15 residues long. V lost 4 bases to trimming and J lost 9 bases; unmatched junction nucleotides: 11. The CDR3 DNA reads TGTGCCAGCAGCCCCGAACGAGCGGGAGTGGGTGAGCAGTTCTTC. This encodes CASSPERAGVGEQFF.

V is TRBV13 and J is TRBJ1-6; D is uncertain. This CDR3 has 14 amino acids. V lost 1 base and J lost 7, with 8 bases in between. Germline CDR1 is PRHDT and CDR2 is FYEKMQ (reference sequence). The CDR3 DNA is TGTGCCAGCAGCTTAGATCCTGTCAATTCACCCCTCCACTTT. This codes for CASSLDPVNSPLHF.

V gene TRBV27 combines with J gene TRBJ1-1; 7 bases map to TRBD1. Germline V gives CDR1 MNHEY, CDR2 SMNVEV (reference sequence). J lost 0 bases, V lost 4 bases, and 8 bases had no gene match. The CDR3 spans 16 residues. CDR3: CASSSIYRGMNTEAFF. CDR3 bases: TGTGCCAGCAGTTCCATTTACAGGGGCATGAACACTGAAGCTTTCTTT.

CDR3 region: CASSLGGDFGGYTF. CDR3 nucleotides: TGTGCCAGCAGCTTAGGGGGCGACTTCGGTGGCTACACCTTC. This sequence joins TRBV11-2 and TRBJ1-2, with D perhaps matching TRBD1 (5 bases). The V gene lost 1 base and the J gene lost 7 bases, with 13 bases spanning the gap. Per the germline V gene, CDR1 is SGHAT and CDR2 is FQNNGV. CDR3 length: 14 residues. The full variable domain, its missing parts supplied by reference TRBV11-2 and TRBJ1-2, is EAGVAQSPRYKIIEKRQSVAFWCNPISGHATLYWYQQILGQGPKLLIQFQNNGVVDDSQLPKDRFSAERLKGVDSTLKIQPAKLEDSAVYLCASSLGGDFGGYTFGSGTRLTVV.

The chain joins TRBV5-6 to TRBJ2-1; D is unclear. The CDR3 sequence is 13 residues long. Germline V lookup: CDR1 SGHDT, CDR2 YYEEEE. Trimming removed 1 base at V and 5 bases at J, with 7 bases between. The DNA for the CDR3 is TGTGCCAGCAGCTTGTTTTATGACAATGAGCAGTTCTTC. It specifies CASSLFYDNEQFF.

J is TRBJ1-2 and V is TRBV20-1; TRBD1 aligns across 10 bases. After removal of 6 bases from V and 12 bases from J, the junction contained 13 bases not matched to a gene. The CDR3 runs 13 residues. Germline CDR1 DFQATT, CDR2 SNEGSKA (reference sequence). The CDR3 DNA sequence: TGCAGTGCAATGACAGGGGGCGGCCAAGGCCACACCTTC. As protein: CSAMTGGGQGHTF.

The chain joins TRBV7-9 to TRBJ2-7, with a tentative D call TRBD2 (6 bases). The germline gives CDR1 SEHNR, CDR2 FQNEAQ (reference sequence). The CDR3 has 14 amino acids. With 1 base removed from V and 6 bases from J, the gap between germline ends came to 13 bases. The CDR3 DNA follows: TGTGCCAGCAGCTTAGTAGGTCTAGCGTTCGAGCAGTACTTC. Translation: CASSLVGLAFEQYF.

The table lists this clonotype with a few counts. The chain has TRBV4-1 and TRBJ2-4, with 7 bases fitting TRBD2. CDR1 MGHRA and CDR2 YSYEKL come from the germline V gene. The V segment lost 1 base and the J segment 8 bases; nucleotides outside the gene matches: 8. This CDR3 has 15 amino acids. Here the CDR3 DNA reads TGCGCCAGCAGCCAAGTAGGGTCCGCGGGGGACATTCAGTACTTC. Translated: CASSQVGSAGDIQYF.

The chain recombines TRBV7-2 with TRBJ2-7; 8 bases agree with TRBD2. The germline gives CDR1 SGHTA, CDR2 FQGNSA. This CDR3 has 15 amino acids. V dropped 5 bases and J dropped 2; count of bases not matched to a gene: 8. In DNA form, the CDR3 reads TGTGCCAGCAGCCAAGACGGGAGGGCCCCCTACGAGCAGTACTTC. Its translation: CASSQDGRAPYEQYF.

The V gene is TRBV7-9, the J gene TRBJ2-7, with D perhaps matching TRBD2 (6 bases). The CDR3 is made up of 14 amino acids. Germline V CDR1 and CDR2: SEHNR, FQNEAQ (reference sequence). Trimming shortened V by 3 bases and J by 6 bases, and 15 bases separated the two germline ends. DNA for the CDR3: TGTGCCAGCAGCTTCGCGACCGGGACTCGCGAGCAGTACTTC. This translates into CASSFATGTREQYF. Variable domain in full (rest from reference TRBV7-9 and TRBJ2-7): DTGVSQNPRHKITKRGQNVTFRCDPISEHNRLYWYRQTLGQGPEFLTYFQNEAQLEKSRLLSDRFSAERPKGSFSTLEIQRTEQGDSAMYLCASSFATGTREQYFGPGTRLTVT.

The V call is TRBV11-2, the J call TRBJ2-7, with D uncertain. Germline-derived CDR1 and CDR2 are SGHAT and FQNNGV. Trimming pared 5 bases from V and 1 base from J, leaving 15 bases between. The CDR3 runs 15 residues. CDR3 nucleotides: TGTGCCAGCAGCCCTGAAGGGTCCATGTCCTACGAGCAGTACTTC. It encodes CASSPEGSMSYEQYF. Supplemented by reference TRBV11-2 and TRBJ2-7, the full variable domain reads EAGVAQSPRYKIIEKRQSVAFWCNPISGHATLYWYQQILGQGPKLLIQFQNNGVVDDSQLPKDRFSAERLKGVDSTLKIQPAKLEDSAVYLCASSPEGSMSYEQYFGPGTRLTVT.

This chain links TRBV5-6 with TRBJ1-2, with D maybe TRBD1 (6 bases). Trimming took 3 bases from V and 5 from J, leaving 17 bases between them. This CDR3 has 15 residues. Germline V CDR1 and CDR2: SGHDT, YYEEEE. In DNA, the CDR3 is TGTGCCAGCAGCTCTCGACAGGCCCCCCTATATGGCTACACCTTC. The encoded protein is CASSSRQAPLYGYTF. Full variable domain (remainder filled in from reference TRBV5-6 and TRBJ1-2): DAGVTQSPTHLIKTRGQQVTLRCSPKSGHDTVSWYQQALGQGPQFIFQYYEEEERQRGNFPDRFSGHQFPNYSSELNVNALLLGDSALYLCASSSRQAPLYGYTFGSGTRLTVV.

The gene calls are TRBV6-5 and TRBJ2-7; 7 bases are shared with TRBD1. This CDR3 comprises 15 residues. Germline assignment: CDR1 MNHEY and CDR2 SVGAGI. The junction had 4 bases not matched to a gene; V was cut back by 0 bases and J by 2 bases. CDR3 in amino acids: CASSYSSGTAYEQYF. CDR3 DNA: TGTGCCAGCAGTTACTCGTCAGGGACAGCCTACGAGCAGTACTTC.

This chain connects TRBV19 to TRBJ2-1; weak D call: TRBD2 (7 bases). Germline-derived CDR1 and CDR2 are LNHDA and SQIVND (reference sequence). Trimming left V 5 bases short and J 8 bases short, with 16 bases between. The CDR3 runs 14 residues. The CDR3 spells CASSLQGGGHEQFF. As DNA, the CDR3 is TGTGCCAGTAGTCTCCAAGGGGGGGGTCATGAGCAGTTCTTC.

J is TRBJ2-1 and V is TRBV12-3 or TRBV12-4; maybe TRBD1 (5 bases). The CDR3 consists of 15 residues. Trimming took off 6 bases at V and 3 bases at J, with 15 bases between the two ends. The CDR3 reads CASSPVRVGYNEQFF. The DNA of the CDR3 is TGTGCCAGCAGCCCCGTCAGGGTAGGCTACAATGAGCAGTTCTTC.

This clonotype was counted a few times. This chain connects TRBV20-1 to TRBJ2-3; 9 bases are a match to TRBD2. Per germline, CDR1 DFQATT and CDR2 SNEGSKA (reference sequence). This CDR3 spans 17 amino acids. Trimming cost V 5 bases and J 2 bases; bases outside gene matches: 14. The CDR3 DNA sequence: TGCAGTGCTGCCCCCCTCATAGCGGGAGCCATCACAGATACGCAGTATTTT. Translation: CSAAPLIAGAITDTQYF.

This chain joins TRBV4-1 and TRBJ2-7, with D unresolved. The CDR3 length is 14 residues. Between the trimmed V and J ends, which lost 1 base and 2 bases, there was a span of 9 bases. Germline CDR1 and CDR2: MGHRA and YSYEKL. The CDR3 DNA reads TGCGCCAGCAGCCAAGCGGGCCATGCCTACGAGCAGTACTTC. Translating gives CASSQAGHAYEQYF.

The rearrangement links TRBV20-1 to TRBJ2-5; TRBD2 matches 12 bases. Germline V gene data show CDR1 as DFQATT and CDR2 as SNEGSKA (reference sequence). The CDR3 length is 15 residues. V lost 5 bases, J lost 2 bases, and 6 bases stayed unmatched. CDR3 protein: CSAVTSGGPQETQYF. CDR3 DNA: TGCAGTGCTGTGACTAGCGGGGGACCTCAAGAGACCCAGTACTTC.

Ten or more counts support this clonotype. The chain uses TRBV6-5 and TRBJ2-7; 10 bases map to TRBD1. J lost 3 bases, V lost 6 bases, and 5 bases had no gene match. Germline V gene sequence: CDR1 MNHEY, CDR2 SVGAGI. This CDR3 is built from 14 residues. CDR3: CASSYGTGVYEQYF. The CDR3 DNA reads TGTGCCAGCAGCTACGGGACAGGGGTCTACGAGCAGTACTTC.